This record looks at one T cell receptor beta chain sequence and its context. The data belong to a study of blood T cell repertoires in COVID-19. Study in general: COVID-19 samples, acute and convalescent, were from the United States, Italy and Spain.

Original analysis: How many nucleated cells were present was estimated from reference gene primer amplification. The table came from immunoSEQ multiplex PCR; TCRdb's copy has only in-frame clones and leaves some out. V and J calls and clone size follow that table, whereas D and trimming were derived from the DNA. The data show 250,000 or so clones, approximately 83% seen once. The length of the CDR3 is 17 residues. Trimming at V came to 3 bases and at J to 9 bases, leaving 9 bases not matched to a gene. CDR1 is KGHSH and CDR2 is LQKENI in the germline V gene. The TCR was taken from a man aged 80 or over with acute or convalescent COVID-19. V and J are TRBV18 and TRBJ2-1; TRBD2 aligns across 15 bases. The sequenced sample was peripheral blood. This CDR3 is CASSPWTSGGEASEQFF. CDR3 DNA: TGTGCCAGCTCACCTTGGACTAGCGGGGGGGAGGCAAGTGAGCAGTTCTTC. Using reference TRBV18 and TRBJ2-1 for the parts outside the CDR3, the full variable domain is NAGVMQNPRHLVRRRGQEARLRCSPMKGHSHVYWYRQLPEEGLKFMVYLQKENIIDESGMPKERFSAEFPKEGPSILRIQQVVRGDSAAYFCASSPWTSGGEASEQFFGPGTRLTVL.